This passage covers 21 T cell receptor beta chains from one sample sequenced in a study of Ad26.COV2.S vaccination and SARS-CoV-2 variants. The repertoire was sequenced with immunoSEQ multiplex PCR; TCRdb's copy has only in-frame clones and lacks some. The data contain roughly 420,000 clones, 89% of them seen just once; the ten biggest clones take up about 2.7%. Treatment noted: 15 to 20 received Ad26.COV2.S at low or high dose, single or two shots; about 5 received placebo; per-sample allocation not given. Repertoires come from day 63 after the first vaccine or placebo injection. The sequences come from peripheral blood, collected in a trial of Ad26.COV2.S vaccine versus placebo. Every receptor here comes from a person between 18 and 65 years old who received the Ad26.COV2.S COVID-19 vaccine or a placebo.

The chain is built from TRBV7-2 and TRBJ1-4; TRBD1 agrees at 7 bases. The CDR3 sequence is 16 residues long. From germline, CDR1 is SGHTA and CDR2 FQGNSA. Trimming took 0 bases from V and 8 from J; bases not matched to a gene: 9. In DNA form, the CDR3 reads TGTGCCAGCAGCTTAGCGTGGGCGGCAGGGGGGGAAAAACTGTTTTTT. It codes for CASSLAWAAGGEKLFF.

V gene TRBV7-6 combines with J gene TRBJ2-5; 8 bases are a match to TRBD1. V lost 5 bases, J lost 1 base, and 3 bases stayed unmatched. This CDR3 spans 14 amino acids. Germline V gene lookup returns CDR1 SGHVS and CDR2 FNYEAQ. CDR3 region: CASSRTGPQETQYF. The CDR3 nucleotides are TGTGCCAGCAGCCGGACAGGGCCCCAAGAGACCCAGTACTTC. Combining the CDR3 with reference TRBV7-6 and TRBJ2-5 gives the whole variable domain GAGVSQSPRYKVTKRGQDVALRCDPISGHVSLYWYRQALGQGPEFLTYFNYEAQQDKSGLPNDRFSAERPEGSISTLTIQRTEQRDSAMYRCASSRTGPQETQYFGPGTRLLVL.

CDR3 DNA sequence: TGTGCCAGCAGCTTACAGGGGGCACGCACAGATACGCAGTATTTT. Translating gives CASSLQGARTDTQYF. V gene TRBV7-2 combines with J gene TRBJ2-3, with TRBD1 identical over 8 bases. Germline V gene data show CDR1 as SGHTA and CDR2 as FQGNSA. The ends lost 2 bases at V and 1 base at J; junction bases unmatched: 2. The CDR3 is made up of 15 amino acids.

This clone has just a few counts. This chain links TRBV2 with TRBJ1-2; D is undetermined. The CDR3 runs 16 residues. The germline V and J ends were trimmed by 9 bases and 1 base, with 21 bases remaining between them. Looked up from germline, CDR1 is SNHLY and CDR2 is FYNNEI. CDR3 amino acids: CARARQEGSGNYGYTF. The CDR3 DNA reads as TGTGCCAGGGCTCGCCAGGAGGGCAGCGGTAACTATGGCTACACCTTC.

The V gene is TRBV9, the J gene TRBJ2-1; D ambiguous. The CDR3 length is 15 residues. CDR1 is SGDLS, CDR2 YYNGEE, per germline. Trimming took 1 base from V and 0 from J, leaving 8 bases between them. In DNA, the CDR3 is TGTGCCAGCAGCGTAATGGGTAGCTCCTACAATGAGCAGTTCTTC. Its translation: CASSVMGSSYNEQFF.

This clone was counted between two and nine times. V gene TRBV28 combines with J gene TRBJ1-3; D perhaps matches TRBD1 (6 bases). Germline V CDR1 and CDR2: MDHEN, SYDVKM. The V and J ends lost 7 bases and 4 bases respectively, with 14 bases between them. The CDR3 loop spans 14 amino acids. The CDR3 reads CASKKDSSGNTIYF. DNA for the CDR3: TGTGCCAGCAAAAAGGACAGTTCGGGAAACACCATATATTTT. Combining the CDR3 with reference TRBV28 and TRBJ1-3 gives the whole variable domain DVKVTQSSRYLVKRTGEKVFLECVQDMDHENMFWYRQDPGLGLRLIYFSYDVKMKEKGDIPEGYSVSREKKERFSLILESASTNQTSMYLCASKKDSSGNTIYFGEGSWLTVV.

V usage is TRBV21-1 and J usage is TRBJ2-3; TRBD2, the table's D call, lacks a check against the DNA. TRBV21-1 is deemed a pseudogene. The CDR3 contains 16 residues. The CDR3: CASREPGLPSTDTQYF. The CDR3 bases are TGTGCCAGCAGAGAACCGGGACTCCCTAGCACAGATACGCAGTATTTT.

V usage is TRBV7-9 and J usage is TRBJ2-7; D is unclear. The germline CDR1 and CDR2 sequences are SEHNR and FQNEAQ (reference sequence). The CDR3 spans 14 residues. Trimming cost V 5 bases and J 2 bases, with 13 bases left between them. CDR3 nucleotides: TGTGCCAGCAGCGCCGTTCAGTCCCCCTACGAGCAGTACGTC. It yields the protein CASSAVQSPYEQYV.

This clone was seen a few times. In DNA form, the CDR3 reads TGTGCCAGCAGCCTAGCGGGGAAGTACAATGAGCAGTTCTTC. This codes for CASSLAGKYNEQFF. The chain combines TRBV11-3 with TRBJ2-1, with TRBD2 matching 9 bases. CDR3 size: 14 residues. CDR1 SGHNT and CDR2 YENEEA come from the germline V gene. The trim removed 5 bases at V and 4 bases at J, leaving 3 bases unmatched.

This clone was seen only once. The chain combines TRBV5-1 with TRBJ2-3, with TRBD1 matching 9 bases. Germline loops: CDR1 SGHRS, CDR2 YFSETQ. With 2 bases clipped from V and 9 bases from J, the junction kept 4 bases outside the gene matches. The CDR3 is 13 residues long. DNA of the CDR3: TGCGCCAGCAGCTTACTGACAGGGGGAACGCAGTATTTT. Protein product: CASSLLTGGTQYF.

The chain is built from TRBV19 and TRBJ1-2; D is unresolved. The V gene lost 5 bases and the J gene lost 11 bases, with 15 bases spanning the gap. The CDR3 spans 12 residues. Germline lookup yields CDR1 LNHDA and CDR2 SQIVND (reference sequence). The CDR3 here is CASSPRHSLYTF. The CDR3 nucleotides read TGTGCCAGTAGTCCCCGTCACAGTCTGTACACCTTC. The entire variable domain, with the rest obtained from reference TRBV19 and TRBJ1-2, is as follows: DGGITQSPKYLFRKEGQNVTLSCEQNLNHDAMYWYRQDPGQGLRLIYYSQIVNDFQKGDIAEGYSVSREKKESFPLTVTSAQKNPTAFYLCASSPRHSLYTFGSGTRLTVV.

V usage is TRBV2 and J usage is TRBJ2-3; D unresolved. V shed 5 bases and J shed 8 bases, with 8 bases lying between them. Per germline, CDR1 SNHLY and CDR2 FYNNEI. CDR3 length: 11 residues. CDR3 sequence: CASSQIGTQYF. The CDR3 nucleotides are TGTGCCAGCAGTCAGATAGGTACGCAGTATTTT.

This chain links TRBV5-4 with TRBJ1-4; D remains unclear. Germline assignment: CDR1 SGHNT and CDR2 YYREEE (reference sequence). The CDR3 is 15 residues long. The germline V and J ends were trimmed by 4 bases and 8 bases, with 18 bases remaining between them. The CDR3 region is CASSAGPGEQEKLFF. The CDR3 DNA reads as TGTGCCAGCAGCGCGGGCCCAGGCGAGCAGGAAAAACTGTTTTTT. The whole variable domain, remainder taken from reference TRBV5-4 and TRBJ1-4, is ETGVTQSPTHLIKTRGQQVTLRCSSQSGHNTVSWYQQALGQGPQFIFQYYREEENGRGNFPPRFSGLQFPNYSSELNVNALELDDSALYLCASSAGPGEQEKLFFGSGTQLSVL.

The rearrangement joins TRBV6-1 to TRBJ1-2; TRBD1 agrees at 7 bases. With V trimmed by 4 bases and J by 7 bases, 21 bases remained unmatched. The CDR3 loop spans 18 amino acids. From germline, CDR1 is MNHNS and CDR2 SASEGT. In nucleotides, the CDR3 is TGTGCCAGCAGTGGGCCATTTGACAGGGCACGATTGAAGGCTGGCTACACCTTC. As protein: CASSGPFDRARLKAGYTF.

The rearrangement uses TRBV6-6 and TRBJ1-2; D is unclear. The V end was cut by 7 bases, the J end by 8 bases, with 14 bases between. CDR3 length: 12 amino acids. The germline V gene has CDR1 MNHNY and CDR2 SVGAGI (reference sequence). CDR3 region: CASITDSGGYTF. CDR3 bases: TGTGCCAGCATCACAGACTCGGGAGGCTACACCTTC.

The V and J genes are TRBV28 and TRBJ1-1; the D gene is possibly TRBD1 (5 bases). The CDR3 is 16 residues long. V was clipped by 5 bases and J by 11 bases, with 27 bases between them. The V gene's germline CDR1 is MDHEN and CDR2 SYDVKM. CDR3 in DNA: TGTGCCAGCAGTCTCAGGGTCCGGCCCGGGACCGTTCGGGCTTTCTTT. Translation gives CASSLRVRPGTVRAFF.

The chain joins TRBV24-1 to TRBJ1-2; 9 nucleotides match TRBD1. Per germline, CDR1 KGHDR and CDR2 SFDVKD. With V trimmed by 1 base and J by 7 bases, 6 bases remained unmatched. This CDR3 has 15 amino acids. The CDR3 protein is CATSDFPDRGSGYTF. CDR3 coding DNA: TGTGCCACCAGTGATTTTCCGGACAGGGGAAGTGGCTACACCTTC.

The rearrangement joins TRBV6-5 to TRBJ2-7; unclear D gene. The CDR3 covers 11 residues. CDR1 is MNHEY and CDR2 is SVGAGI in the germline V gene. The ends were cut back, 9 bases at V and 0 bases at J, with 6 bases in the middle. The DNA for the CDR3 is TGTGCCAGTGTGAACTCCTACGAGCAGTACTTC. Translating it yields CASVNSYEQYF.

The V call is TRBV12-3 or TRBV12-4, the J call TRBJ2-1; D gene uncertain. The CDR3 loop spans 13 amino acids. V lost 6 bases to trimming and J lost 0 bases, with 6 bases between them. The CDR3, as DNA: TGTGCCAGCAGCCCGACCTCCTACAATGAGCAGTTCTTC. This sequence encodes CASSPTSYNEQFF.

The V gene is TRBV15, the J gene TRBJ2-1; D not resolved. CDR1 is LNHNV and CDR2 is YYDKDF in the germline V gene (reference sequence). This CDR3 spans 15 amino acids. Trimming pared 0 bases from V and 9 bases from J, leaving 15 bases between. This CDR3 is CATSRDIEAGGEQFF. CDR3 DNA sequence: TGTGCCACCAGCAGAGATATTGAGGCAGGCGGTGAGCAGTTCTTC. Filled out from reference TRBV15 and TRBJ2-1, the complete variable domain reads DAMVIQNPRYQVTQFGKPVTLSCSQTLNHNVMYWYQQKSSQAPKLLFHYYDKDFNNEADTPDNFQSRRPNTSFCFLDIRSPGLGDTAMYLCATSRDIEAGGEQFFGPGTRLTVL.

The chain carries TRBV5-4 and TRBJ2-1; 9 bases align to TRBD2. The CDR3 is 17 amino acids. Looked up from germline, CDR1 is SGHNT and CDR2 is YYREEE (reference sequence). V lost 6 bases to trimming and J lost 0 bases; unmatched junction nucleotides: 10. The CDR3, as DNA: TGTGCCAGCATGCGCGGGGGGGCGTTGAGCTCCTACAATGAGCAGTTCTTC. Encoded protein: CASMRGGALSSYNEQFF.